This entry concerns a single T cell receptor beta chain. This CDR3 is built from 15 residues. Per germline, CDR1 SGHAT and CDR2 FQNNGV. V was clipped by 5 bases and J by 11 bases; unmatched bases: 13. These data are taken from a study of blood T cell repertoires in COVID-19. Here immunoSEQ multiplex PCR was the method, and the copy in TCRdb shows in-frame clones only, minus some. The table lists 60,000 to 65,000 clones, about four fifths of them singletons. The source is a man aged 55 to 70 with COVID-19, enrolled during active disease. Sample: peripheral blood. The chain combines TRBV11-2 with TRBJ2-3; TRBD1 aligns across 10 bases. The CDR3 sequence is CASSTTGQGSLRQYF. The CDR3 nucleotides read TGTGCCAGCAGCACTACGGGACAGGGGTCCTTAAGGCAGTATTTT.